The 24 T cell receptor beta chains presented below share a single source sample, sequenced in a study of shared clonotypes between healthy human individuals. Clones were read by immunoSEQ multiplex PCR, and TCRdb kept only the in-frame ones, dropping some. The sample consists of 600,000 to 750,000 clones, around 72% of them appearing once. The source material was memory CD4+ T cells sorted from blood. Specified subset: CD45RA-negative fraction. The receptors derive from a woman in her 30s in good health.

V and J are TRBV5-4 and TRBJ2-5; TRBD1 is a possible D gene (5 bases). Germline CDR1 and CDR2: SGHNT and YYREEE (reference sequence). Trimming removed 4 bases at V and 3 bases at J, with 13 bases between. The CDR3 totals 14 residues. The DNA of the CDR3 is TGTGCCAGCAGCCTCAACCTAGGGGAAGAGACCCAGTACTTC. This encodes CASSLNLGEETQYF. The variable domain in full, completed from reference TRBV5-4 and TRBJ2-5, reads ETGVTQSPTHLIKTRGQQVTLRCSSQSGHNTVSWYQQALGQGPQFIFQYYREEENGRGNFPPRFSGLQFPNYSSELNVNALELDDSALYLCASSLNLGEETQYFGPGTRLLVL.

The chain is built from TRBV4-1 and TRBJ1-2, with TRBD1 identical over 7 bases. The CDR3 runs 16 residues. Trimming at V came to 0 bases and at J to 5 bases, leaving 9 bases not matched to a gene. Germline values: CDR1 MGHRA, CDR2 YSYEKL. DNA of the CDR3: TGCGCCAGCAGCCAAGAACAGGGGAGGGGGACATATGGCTACACCTTC. Its protein is CASSQEQGRGTYGYTF.

This clone was picked up one time. The J gene is TRBJ1-4, the V gene TRBV6-4, with TRBD1 identical over 7 bases. The germline gives CDR1 MRHNA, CDR2 SNTAGT. J lost 10 bases, V lost 6 bases, and 11 bases had no gene match. The CDR3 has 14 residues. The CDR3 sequence: CASRPDRDGGKLFF. DNA of the CDR3: TGTGCCAGCAGACCCGACAGGGATGGGGGAAAACTGTTTTTT.

Points on this clone: This may be a read error, as it is one base from a much larger clone. The rearrangement links TRBV4-2 to TRBJ1-1; D remains ambiguous. Trimming took 2 bases from V and 11 from J, leaving 15 bases between them. There are 13 residues in the CDR3. Germline-derived CDR1 and CDR2 are LGHNA and YNFKEQ. The CDR3, as DNA: TGTGCCAGCAGCCAAAATGGATGGGCGGTTGCTTTCTTT. Amino acid sequence: CASSQNGWAVAFF.

This CDR3 reads CASTIQHGGINTEAFF. As DNA, the CDR3 is TGTGCCAGTACCATCCAACACGGAGGGATAAACACTGAAGCTTTCTTT. The chain recombines TRBV19 with TRBJ1-1, with no clear D. From germline, CDR1 is LNHDA and CDR2 SQIVND (reference sequence). There are 16 residues in the CDR3. Trimming stripped 7 bases from V and 2 bases from J, with 20 bases between.

This clone was counted only a few times. The chain has TRBV30 and TRBJ2-3; a possible D gene is TRBD2 (6 bases). V was clipped by 3 bases and J by 2 bases, with 12 bases between them. Germline V gives CDR1 GTSNPN, CDR2 SVGIG (reference sequence). The CDR3 runs to 14 residues. The chain's CDR3 is CAWRPGRDTDTQYF. The CDR3 region has the DNA TGTGCCTGGAGGCCCGGGCGGGACACAGATACGCAGTATTTT.

CDR3 sequence: CASSPDRLTARYNEQFF. CDR3 sequence (DNA): TGCGCCAGCAGCCCTGATCGACTAACCGCCCGCTACAATGAGCAGTTCTTC. The chain carries TRBV5-1 and TRBJ2-1; D possibly corresponds to TRBD2 (5 bases). V was cut by 4 bases and J by 3 bases, with 20 bases left in between. This CDR3 contains 17 residues. Germline CDR1 is SGHRS and CDR2 is YFSETQ.

This sequence joins TRBV19 and TRBJ1-5; the D gene is possibly TRBD1 (6 bases). The V and J ends lost 6 bases and 11 bases respectively, with 20 bases between them. Germline CDR1 LNHDA, CDR2 SQIVND (reference sequence). The CDR3 extends over 14 amino acids. The CDR3: CASSPGTRGLAQHF. The DNA for the CDR3 is TGTGCCAGTAGCCCCGGGACAAGGGGCTTGGCCCAGCATTTT.

The chain links TRBV18 to TRBJ2-6; D gene uncertain. This CDR3 has 15 residues. With 3 bases removed from V and 1 base from J, the gap between germline ends came to 7 bases. The V gene's germline CDR1 is KGHSH and CDR2 LQKENI. The CDR3 DNA reads TGTGCCAGCTCACCTCCACCGTCTGGGGCCAACGTCCTGACTTTC. The encoded protein is CASSPPPSGANVLTF.

The chain employs TRBV2 and TRBJ1-5; the D is unclear. The CDR3 loop spans 14 amino acids. Germline V gives CDR1 SNHLY, CDR2 FYNNEI. The V and J ends lost 6 bases and 4 bases respectively, with 13 bases between them. The CDR3 nucleotides read TGTGCCAGCAGAGAGGTAACAGAAAATCAGCCCCAGCATTTT. Its protein product is CASREVTENQPQHF.

V and J are TRBV18 and TRBJ1-3; perhaps TRBD1 as D (6 bases). This CDR3 has 19 residues. Trimming left V 5 bases short and J 4 bases short, with 27 bases between. Germline-derived CDR1 and CDR2 are KGHSH and LQKENI. The CDR3 loop reads CASSSLPLGGAKAGNTIYF. For the CDR3, the DNA is TGTGCCAGCTCAAGCCTACCCTTGGGGGGGGCGAAGGCAGGAAACACCATATATTTT.

The J gene is TRBJ2-2, the V gene TRBV19; D gene uncertain. The CDR3 length is 13 residues. V lost 5 bases, J lost 6 bases, and 10 bases lay in between. Looked up from germline, CDR1 is LNHDA and CDR2 is SQIVND (reference sequence). The CDR3 DNA reads TGTGCCAGTAGTCAAGGTTGGTCCGGGGAGCTGTTTTTT. Its protein product is CASSQGWSGELFF.

The chain joins TRBV9 to TRBJ1-2, with D perhaps matching TRBD1 (6 bases). CDR1 and CDR2 (germline): SGDLS, YYNGEE. V dropped 3 bases and J dropped 8 bases, with 8 bases sitting between them. CDR3 size: 11 residues. CDR3 loop: CASSGGGGYTF. In nucleotides, the CDR3 is TGTGCCAGCAGCGGAGGGGGAGGCTACACCTTC.

There are many counts of this clone. This chain connects TRBV6-1 to TRBJ2-7, with TRBD2 matching 12 bases. This CDR3 contains 14 residues. From germline, CDR1 is MNHNS and CDR2 SASEGT. The V segment lost 6 bases and the J segment 2 bases; nucleotides outside the gene matches: 2. CDR3 in amino acids: CASSRLAGAYEQYF. The CDR3 DNA follows: TGTGCCAGCAGCAGACTAGCGGGGGCCTACGAGCAGTACTTC.

The chain has TRBV18 and TRBJ1-1; D remains ambiguous. With 8 bases removed from V and 0 bases from J, the gap between germline ends came to 13 bases. Germline CDR1 reads KGHSH; CDR2 reads LQKENI. CDR3 length: 14 residues. This CDR3 reads CASMPSHMNTEAFF. The DNA of the CDR3 is TGTGCCAGCATGCCCAGCCACATGAACACTGAAGCTTTCTTT. The full variable domain, with the rest looked up from reference TRBV18 and TRBJ1-1, is NAGVMQNPRHLVRRRGQEARLRCSPMKGHSHVYWYRQLPEEGLKFMVYLQKENIIDESGMPKERFSAEFPKEGPSILRIQQVVRGDSAAYFCASMPSHMNTEAFFGQGTRLTVV.

This clone has only a few counts. The chain employs TRBV2 and TRBJ1-5; no clear D. The CDR3 runs to 12 residues. Germline V gene sequence: CDR1 SNHLY, CDR2 FYNNEI. V lost 3 bases and J 7 bases, leaving 7 bases between the germline ends. The CDR3 spells CASSEVGQPQHF. The CDR3 DNA follows: TGTGCCAGCAGTGAGGTAGGGCAGCCCCAGCATTTT. Using reference TRBV2 and TRBJ1-5 for the parts outside the CDR3, the full variable domain is EPEVTQTPSHQVTQMGQEVILRCVPISNHLYFYWYRQILGQKVEFLVSFYNNEISEKSEIFDDQFSVERPDGSNFTLKIRSTKLEDSAMYFCASSEVGQPQHFGDGTRLSIL.

The J gene is TRBJ2-7, the V gene TRBV15, with D uncertain. V lost 4 bases to trimming and J lost 6 bases, with 13 bases between them. Germline CDR1 reads LNHNV; CDR2 reads YYDKDF (reference sequence). There are 13 residues in the CDR3. CDR3 nucleotides: TGTGCCACCAGCATCGTGTTGTCACCCGAGCAGTACTTC. Translation: CATSIVLSPEQYF.

The chain carries TRBV6-5 and TRBJ2-2; D ambiguous. V was shortened by 8 bases and J by 6 bases, with 13 bases between the two germline ends. This CDR3 contains 13 residues. Germline CDR1 and CDR2: MNHEY and SVGAGI. This CDR3 reads CASSPQSSGELFF. The CDR3 DNA is TGTGCCAGCTCCCCGCAAAGTTCCGGGGAGCTGTTTTTT.

The chain recombines TRBV14 with TRBJ2-1, with D unclear. Germline V lookup: CDR1 SGHDN, CDR2 FVKESK. Trimming took off 1 base at V and 9 bases at J, with 19 bases between the two ends. The CDR3 loop spans 16 amino acids. This chain's CDR3 is CASSQVFHPVSVEQFF. As DNA, the CDR3 is TGTGCCAGCAGCCAAGTTTTCCATCCTGTTTCTGTTGAGCAGTTCTTC. The complete variable domain, with remaining parts taken from reference TRBV14 and TRBJ2-1, reads EAGVTQFPSHSVIEKGQTVTLRCDPISGHDNLYWYRRVMGKEIKFLLHFVKESKQDESGMPNNRFLAERTGGTYSTLKVQPAELEDSGVYFCASSQVFHPVSVEQFFGPGTRLTVL.

On this clone itself: The same CDR3 can be traced to other DNA sequences in this sample. V gene TRBV18 combines with J gene TRBJ1-1, with D possibly TRBD1 on 5 matching bases. The CDR3 has 14 residues. Trimming removed 3 bases at V and 0 bases at J, with 8 bases between. Germline values: CDR1 KGHSH, CDR2 LQKENI. The CDR3 region has the DNA TGTGCCAGCTCACCGGGACGGATGAACACTGAAGCTTTCTTT. This sequence encodes CASSPGRMNTEAFF. Full variable domain (rest looked up from reference TRBV18 and TRBJ1-1): NAGVMQNPRHLVRRRGQEARLRCSPMKGHSHVYWYRQLPEEGLKFMVYLQKENIIDESGMPKERFSAEFPKEGPSILRIQQVVRGDSAAYFCASSPGRMNTEAFFGQGTRLTVV.

This clone was picked up one time. This chain connects TRBV4-2 to TRBJ2-3; TRBD2 agrees at 14 bases. J gave up 5 bases and V 5 bases, and 3 bases lay outside the gene matches. This CDR3 is built from 15 residues. The germline CDR1 and CDR2 sequences are LGHNA and YNFKEQ. The CDR3 spells CASSNGLAGGDTQYF. CDR3 in DNA: TGTGCCAGCAGCAACGGACTAGCGGGAGGAGATACGCAGTATTTT.

The chain joins TRBV5-1 to TRBJ1-1, with 9 bases that match TRBD1. The CDR3 is 13 residues long. Germline values: CDR1 SGHRS, CDR2 YFSETQ. V was clipped by 4 bases and J by 7 bases; unmatched bases: 5. CDR3 in DNA: TGCGCCAGCAGCCGGGACAGGGTGGGTGAAGCTTTCTTT. Amino acid sequence: CASSRDRVGEAFF.

The chain carries TRBV30 and TRBJ2-3, with D unclear. The V gene's germline CDR1 is GTSNPN and CDR2 SVGIG (reference sequence). V was trimmed by 7 bases and J by 0 bases, leaving 8 bases between them. The CDR3 runs 12 residues. The CDR3 is CAFSMSTDTQYF. CDR3 nucleotide sequence: TGTGCCTTTTCAATGAGCACAGATACGCAGTATTTT.

CDR3 nucleotides: TGCGCCAGCAGCTCAAAGAACACTGAAGCTTTCTTT. Translating gives CASSSKNTEAFF. This chain connects TRBV5-1 to TRBJ1-1; D ambiguous. This CDR3 region has 12 residues. V lost 3 bases to trimming and J lost 1 base, with 4 bases between them. Germline-derived CDR1 and CDR2 are SGHRS and YFSETQ.